Listed below are T cell receptor beta chains from one sample, sequenced in a study of blood T cells in healthy people across ages. TCRdb analysed the 5' RACE reads with MiXCR anew, one entry per CDR3 protein. The sample has some 800,000 distinct CDR3 sequences, around a quarter seen once. These data also featured in a second study, about T cells of mothers and their children.

Sequencing was performed on blood. The receptors here all came from a boy aged 5 to 17 in good health. Both conserved end residues are part of each CDR3. Each record gives: CDR3 DNA, CDR3 protein, D gene, clone size, V gene, CDR3 length, J gene. The D gene is left open where the match is weak. Clone sizes are given selectively: once, few, many, or a class where the clone is expanded.

TGTGCCAGCAGCGAGGGGGGCTTAAGGGAAAAACTGTTTTTT CASSEGGLREKLFF - - TRBV9 14 TRBJ1-4
TGTGCCAGTTTACCCCCGGGGACAGGGCATCAGCCCCAGCATTTT CASLPPGTGHQPQHF TRBD1 few TRBV19 15 TRBJ1-5
TGTGCCACCAGTGATCCCAGCGGGGCGGCCTACAATGAGCAGTTCTTC CATSDPSGAAYNEQFF TRBD2 - TRBV24-1 16 TRBJ2-1
TGTGCCAGCAGTTACCTGGCTTGGGACAGGGTCGGGAATGAGCAGTTCTTC CASSYLAWDRVGNEQFF TRBD1 - TRBV6-2/TRBV6-3 17 TRBJ2-1
TGTGCCAGCAGAGAGGGATATGGCTACACCTTC CASREGYGYTF - - TRBV28 11 TRBJ1-2
TGTGCCAGCAGCCGTCGACAGGCGGGCCCGATTCAGTACTTC CASSRRQAGPIQYF - - TRBV7-9 14 TRBJ2-4
TGTGCCAGCAGGGGTTGGGAAAACATTCAGTACTTC CASRGWENIQYF - - TRBV12-3/TRBV12-4 12 TRBJ2-4
TGTGCCAGCAGCCAAGGGATCTCCAATCAGCCCCAGCATTTT CASSQGISNQPQHF - - TRBV3-1 14 TRBJ1-5
TGTGCCAGCGCTCTCCCGCAGGGGATAGGGGAGACCCAGTACTTC CASALPQGIGETQYF - few TRBV12-3/TRBV12-4 15 TRBJ2-5
TGTGCCAGCAGCTTTGAAGGCGGGAGTTACGAGCAGTACTTC CASSFEGGSYEQYF TRBD2 many TRBV27 14 TRBJ2-7
TGCAGTGCCGACAATAGCGCTGGAGCTTTCTTT CSADNSAGAFF - - TRBV20-1 11 TRBJ1-1
TGTGCCAGCAGCGCGGACAGGGGGCTAGGCTACACCTTC CASSADRGLGYTF TRBD1 few TRBV27 13 TRBJ1-2
TGTGCCAGCAGCCTAATCAGGGACTCACCCCTCCACTTT CASSLIRDSPLHF - few TRBV11-2 13 TRBJ1-6
TGCGCCAGCAGCCAAGATCCGAGCGGGATTGGTTTGAATGAGCAGTTCTTC CASSQDPSGIGLNEQFF TRBD2 - TRBV4-3 17 TRBJ2-1
TGTGCCAGCAGCCGGACTAGCGGGAGTAACCACGAGCAGTACTTC CASSRTSGSNHEQYF TRBD2 - TRBV28 15 TRBJ2-7
TGTGCCCCTAGCGACCCGTACCAAGAGACCCAGTACTTC CAPSDPYQETQYF - - TRBV6-2/TRBV6-3 13 TRBJ2-5
TGTGCCAGCAGCGTACGGGACAGGGTCCATGAGCAGTTCTTC CASSVRDRVHEQFF TRBD1 - TRBV5-5 14 TRBJ2-1
TGCGCCAGCAGCCAAGTTTTCGGGACTAGCGGCACAGATACGCAGTATTTT CASSQVFGTSGTDTQYF TRBD2 few TRBV4-3 17 TRBJ2-3
TGTGCCAGCAACCCGGGGGGCGCGGGGTACAATGAGCAGTTCTTC CASNPGGAGYNEQFF - few TRBV4-2 15 TRBJ2-1
TGTGCCAGCAGCAAAACCGGGACTAGCGAGCAGTACTTC CASSKTGTSEQYF TRBD2 - TRBV7-6 13 TRBJ2-7
TGCGCCAGCAGCCAAGGGGGTACGTACAGATACTACGAGCAGTACTTC CASSQGGTYRYYEQYF - few TRBV4-1 16 TRBJ2-7
TGTGCCAGCAGTTACCCGGGGGTCGCTTTCTTT CASSYPGVAFF - few TRBV6-6 11 TRBJ1-1
TGTGCCAGCAGTGACTTCCGGGACCTCTCTGGGGCCAACGTCCTGACTTTC CASSDFRDLSGANVLTF - - TRBV12-3/TRBV12-4 17 TRBJ2-6
TGTGCCAGCAGTTACTCAGGGGGATCCGGAAACACCATATATTTT CASSYSGGSGNTIYF - few TRBV6-5 15 TRBJ1-3
TGCAGTGCTAGACCCTGGGGCAGGGCTAAGGGAGAGACCCAGTACTTC CSARPWGRAKGETQYF - - TRBV20-1 16 TRBJ2-5
TGTGCCAGCAGCGATGGACCAGCTAACTATGGCTACACCTTC CASSDGPANYGYTF - - TRBV6-2/TRBV6-3 14 TRBJ1-2
TGTGCCAGCAGTTACACAGGGATTCGAGAGACCCAGTACTTC CASSYTGIRETQYF - - TRBV6-5 14 TRBJ2-5
TGCAGTGCCTGGACAGGAGCATTTTACGAGCAGTACTTC CSAWTGAFYEQYF TRBD1 once TRBV20-1 13 TRBJ2-7
TGTGCCAGCAGCTTTAGCGGGGGGTTAGATACGCAGTATTTT CASSFSGGLDTQYF TRBD2 - TRBV7-2 14 TRBJ2-3
TGTGCCAGCAGCTTAGCACGGACTAGCGGGAGTTTCTACGAGCAGTACTTC CASSLARTSGSFYEQYF TRBD2 - TRBV7-2 17 TRBJ2-7
TGTGCCAGCAGCCCTAGAGCCTTGGAGACCCAGTACTTC CASSPRALETQYF - - TRBV12-3/TRBV12-4 13 TRBJ2-5
TGTGCCAGCAGCCTCCGGACGACTAGCGCCACAGATACGCAGTATTTT CASSLRTTSATDTQYF TRBD2 - TRBV11-2 16 TRBJ2-3
TGTGCCAGCAGTTTATCCCTGGACCTCTACAATGAGCAGTTCTTC CASSLSLDLYNEQFF - - TRBV27 15 TRBJ2-1
TGTGCCAGTCGGCCAAAAGGCTACACCTTC CASRPKGYTF - - TRBV3-2 10 TRBJ1-2
TGTGCCAGCAGCTCCCGGGACAGGGGAGACTATGGCTACACCTTC CASSSRDRGDYGYTF TRBD1 few TRBV7-2 15 TRBJ1-2
TGCAGTGCTATAGCGGGAGTAGGCACAGATACGCAGTATTTT CSAIAGVGTDTQYF TRBD2 - TRBV20-1 14 TRBJ2-3
TGTGCCAGCAGTCCCCGGACTAGCGGGGGCGGCAATGAGCAGTTCTTC CASSPRTSGGGNEQFF TRBD2 - TRBV6-2/TRBV6-3 16 TRBJ2-1
TGTGCCAGCAGGGGAGGGGAGAGCTCTGGAAACACCATATATTTT CASRGGESSGNTIYF - few TRBV2 15 TRBJ1-3
TGTGCCAGCAGGGCTAACGCGAGCAATGAGCAGTTCTTC CASRANASNEQFF - few TRBV7-9 13 TRBJ2-1
TGTGCCAGCATAGGAGTCAATGAGCAGTTCTTC CASIGVNEQFF - - TRBV6-2/TRBV6-3 11 TRBJ2-1
TGTGCCAGCAGCGACGGGCTTACCGAACGGCATTCACCCCTCCACTTT CASSDGLTERHSPLHF - few TRBV7-2 16 TRBJ1-6
TGCGCCAGCAGCCAAGATATTCGGGGACTAGCGGGGAGGCTGTTCTTC CASSQDIRGLAGRLFF TRBD2 - TRBV4-3 16 TRBJ2-1
TGTGCCAGCAGCTACGCTAGCGGGGGGGCATACGATACGCAGTATTTT CASSYASGGAYDTQYF TRBD2 few TRBV7-2 16 TRBJ2-3
TGCAGCGTTGGAGTGGGCATTGGCAATCAGCCCCAGCATTTT CSVGVGIGNQPQHF - - TRBV29-1 14 TRBJ1-5
TGCGCCAGCAGCCTCTCGGTAGCGGGGGACCCGGAGCAGTACTTC CASSLSVAGDPEQYF TRBD2 - TRBV4-3 15 TRBJ2-7
TGCAGTGCTAGACGCCGCCATTTACAAGAGACCCAGTACTTC CSARRRHLQETQYF - few TRBV20-1 14 TRBJ2-5
TGTGCCAGCAGTTTCACGGATAATACTGAAGCTTTCTTT CASSFTDNTEAFF - few TRBV12-3/TRBV12-4 13 TRBJ1-1
TGCAGCGTTGTTGGCAGGGAGGGGGGCTACACCTTC CSVVGREGGYTF - - TRBV29-1 12 TRBJ1-2
TGCAGTGCTAGACCGTTTGACAGATTAGATAAAAAACTGTTTTTT CSARPFDRLDKKLFF - few TRBV20-1 15 TRBJ1-4
TGTGCCAGCAGTGAAAAGGGAAAACAAGAGACCCAGTACTTC CASSEKGKQETQYF - few TRBV25-1 14 TRBJ2-5